This T cell receptor beta chain is from a study of blood T cell repertoires in COVID-19. Turning to the study itself: Acute and convalescent COVID-19 specimens originated in the United States, Italy and Spain. T cells, B-cell-depleted T cells, or PBMCs provided the cDNA or gDNA that served as material.

Generated by immunoSEQ multiplex PCR, the TCRdb table keeps only in-frame clones and is missing some. The data show 140,000 or so clones, around four fifths seen once. Cohort placement rested on clinical history that participants reported themselves. Recovered status applied to Cohort 3 donors who had two consecutive negative PCRs. It also applied to those with clearance or with symptom resolution. CDR1 is LNHDA, CDR2 SQIVND, per germline (reference sequence). The CDR3 extends over 16 amino acids. Losses at the gene ends were 3 bases for V and 7 bases for J; bases not matched to a gene: 8. What was sequenced was PBMCs or T cells enriched from blood (not recorded which). The rearrangement links TRBV19 to TRBJ2-1; 11 bases map to TRBD2. This TCR was recovered from a woman aged 40 to 50 who had recovered from COVID-19. Here the CDR3 DNA reads TGTGCCAGTAGTATGGGTAGCGGGGGGGTTGGGAATGAGCAGTTCTTC. It yields the protein CASSMGSGGVGNEQFF.